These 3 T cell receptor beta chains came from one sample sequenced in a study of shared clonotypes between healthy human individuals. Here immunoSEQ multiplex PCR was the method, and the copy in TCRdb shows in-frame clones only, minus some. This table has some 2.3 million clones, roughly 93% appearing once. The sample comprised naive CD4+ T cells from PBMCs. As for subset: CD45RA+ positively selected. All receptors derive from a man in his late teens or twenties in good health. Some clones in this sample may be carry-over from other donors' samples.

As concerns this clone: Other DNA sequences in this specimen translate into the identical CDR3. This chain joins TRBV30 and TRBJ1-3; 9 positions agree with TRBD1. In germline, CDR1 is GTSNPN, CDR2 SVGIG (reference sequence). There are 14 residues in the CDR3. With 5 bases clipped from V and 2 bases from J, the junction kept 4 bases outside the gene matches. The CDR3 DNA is TGTGCCTGGTCCCGGGACAGGGCTGGAAACACCATATATTTT. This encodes CAWSRDRAGNTIYF.

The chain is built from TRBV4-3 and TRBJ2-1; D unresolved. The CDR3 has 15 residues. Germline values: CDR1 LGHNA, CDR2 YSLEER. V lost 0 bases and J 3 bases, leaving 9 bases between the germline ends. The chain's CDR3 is CASSQDRTLYNEQFF. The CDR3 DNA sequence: TGCGCCAGCAGCCAAGACAGAACCCTCTACAATGAGCAGTTCTTC.

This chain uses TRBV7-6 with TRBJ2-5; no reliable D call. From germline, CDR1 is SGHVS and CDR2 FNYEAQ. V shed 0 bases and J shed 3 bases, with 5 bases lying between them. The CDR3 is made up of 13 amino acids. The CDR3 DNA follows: TGTGCCAGCAGCTTAGCGAGTGAAGAGACCCAGTACTTC. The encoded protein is CASSLASEETQYF. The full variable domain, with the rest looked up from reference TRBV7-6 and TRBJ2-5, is GAGVSQSPRYKVTKRGQDVALRCDPISGHVSLYWYRQALGQGPEFLTYFNYEAQQDKSGLPNDRFSAERPEGSISTLTIQRTEQRDSAMYRCASSLASEETQYFGPGTRLLVL.